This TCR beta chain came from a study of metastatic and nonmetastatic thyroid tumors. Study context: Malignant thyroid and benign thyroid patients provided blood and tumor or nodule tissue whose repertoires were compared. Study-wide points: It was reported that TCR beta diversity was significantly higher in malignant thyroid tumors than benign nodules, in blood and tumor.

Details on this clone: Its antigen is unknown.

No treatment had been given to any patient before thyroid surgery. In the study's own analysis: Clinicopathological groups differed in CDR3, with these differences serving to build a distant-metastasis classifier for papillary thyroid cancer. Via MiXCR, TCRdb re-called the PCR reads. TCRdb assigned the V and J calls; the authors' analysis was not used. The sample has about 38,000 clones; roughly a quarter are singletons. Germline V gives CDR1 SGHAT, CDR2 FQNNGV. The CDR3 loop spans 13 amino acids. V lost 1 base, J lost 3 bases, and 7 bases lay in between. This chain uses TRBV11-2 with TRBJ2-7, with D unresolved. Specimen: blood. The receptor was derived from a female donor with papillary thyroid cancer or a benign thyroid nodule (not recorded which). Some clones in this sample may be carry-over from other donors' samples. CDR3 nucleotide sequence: TGTGCCAGCAGCTTAGGCCGGGTCTACGAGCAGTACTTC. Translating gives CASSLGRVYEQYF.